Each of the 31 T cell receptor beta chains below was sequenced from the same sample in a study of identical twins. TCRdb passed the 5' RACE reads through MiXCR, listing each CDR3 protein once. The table lists 700,000 or so distinct CDR3 sequences, around 8.3% of them singletons, with 0.85% to 1% in the top ten. This sample was also put to use in a study of yellow fever vaccine responses in identical twins.

The sequenced sample consisted of PBMCs. Every receptor here comes from a young woman in good health.

Many counts were recorded for this clonotype. The chain is built from TRBV5-1 and TRBJ2-1; D not certain. The germline CDR1 and CDR2 sequences are SGHRS and YFSETQ. V was trimmed by 3 bases and J by 0 bases, leaving 4 bases between them. This CDR3 comprises 13 residues. The CDR3: CASSSNSYNEQFF. CDR3 DNA sequence: TGCGCCAGCAGCTCTAACTCCTACAATGAGCAGTTCTTC.

The table lists this clonotype with a few counts. J is TRBJ2-7 and V is TRBV5-1; D is perhaps TRBD1 or TRBD2 (6 bases each). Trimming stripped 0 bases from V and 6 bases from J, with 13 bases between. The CDR3 runs 14 residues. Germline CDR1 is SGHRS and CDR2 is YFSETQ. The chain's CDR3 is CASSLDRGPAEQYF. The DNA of the CDR3 is TGCGCCAGCAGCTTGGATCGGGGGCCGGCCGAGCAGTACTTC. Drawing the rest from reference TRBV5-1 and TRBJ2-7, the complete variable domain is KAGVTQTPRYLIKTRGQQVTLSCSPISGHRSVSWYQQTPGQGLQFLFEYFSETQRNKGNFPGRFSGRQFSNSRSEMNVSTLELGDSALYLCASSLDRGPAEQYFGPGTRLTVT.

This clonotype was recorded a few times. CDR3 DNA sequence: TGTGCCAGCAGCTTATTCAGTAAGATAGCGGGTCACAAACGCTACGAGCAGTACTTC. It yields the protein CASSLFSKIAGHKRYEQYF. V usage is TRBV11-1 and J usage is TRBJ2-7; 7 nucleotides agree with TRBD2. The CDR3 totals 19 residues. Germline-derived CDR1 and CDR2 are SGHAT and FQDESV (reference sequence). J lost 3 bases, V lost 2 bases, and 19 bases had no gene match.

This clonotype was recorded a few times. The chain recombines TRBV6-1 with TRBJ1-5; D is unresolved. This CDR3 is 13 amino acids long. The germline gives CDR1 MNHNS, CDR2 SASEGT. With 8 bases removed from V and 4 bases from J, the gap between germline ends came to 12 bases. The CDR3 region has the DNA TGTGCCAGCGGAGGTTTCTGGAATCAGCCCCAGCATTTT. Residues: CASGGFWNQPQHF.

This clonotype was seen ten or more times. This sequence joins TRBV27 and TRBJ2-5; TRBD2 aligns across 9 bases. Germline values: CDR1 MNHEY, CDR2 SMNVEV (reference sequence). Germline trimming cut 3 bases from V and 9 bases from J; bases unmatched to any gene: 11. The CDR3 consists of 15 residues. CDR3 in amino acids: CASSFSGTSRLSQYF. The CDR3 region has the DNA TGTGCCAGCAGTTTTTCCGGGACTAGCAGGTTATCCCAGTACTTC.

Many counts were recorded for this clonotype. J is TRBJ2-7 and V is TRBV21-1; the table calls TRBD1, which could not be checked here. TRBV21-1 is given as a pseudogene. The CDR3 is made up of 14 amino acids. CDR3 sequence: CASSGPDRVHEQYF. The CDR3 region has the DNA TGTGCCAGCAGCGGCCCGGACAGGGTCCACGAGCAGTACTTC.

This clonotype was seen only a few times. The chain couples TRBV9 to TRBJ2-1; 7 bases fit TRBD2. The CDR3 spans 13 residues. J lost 8 bases, V lost 1 base, and 3 bases had no gene match. Germline CDR1 is SGDLS and CDR2 is YYNGEE. The CDR3 is CASSVTSAYEQFF. As DNA, the CDR3 is TGTGCCAGCAGCGTAACTAGCGCTTATGAGCAGTTCTTC.

This clonotype was seen repeatedly, ten times or more. This chain links TRBV5-1 with TRBJ2-7; 9 bases line up with TRBD1. Germline CDR1 is SGHRS and CDR2 is YFSETQ. The CDR3 contains 14 residues. J gave up 2 bases and V 3 bases, and 3 bases lay outside the gene matches. CDR3 nucleotide sequence: TGCGCCAGCAGCTGGACAGGGGAAACCTACGAGCAGTACTTC. This translates into CASSWTGETYEQYF.

This clonotype was detected a few times. The rearrangement uses TRBV15 and TRBJ2-3, with 8 nucleotides matching TRBD2. The junction had 4 bases not matched to a gene; V was cut back by 5 bases and J by 0 bases. The CDR3 is 15 amino acids. The germline CDR1 and CDR2 sequences are LNHNV and YYDKDF (reference sequence). The CDR3 DNA follows: TGTGCCACCAGCGCGACGGGGGGGAGCACAGATACGCAGTATTTT. Translation gives CATSATGGSTDTQYF.

This clonotype was found a few times. This chain connects TRBV10-3 to TRBJ2-3, with a possible D match to TRBD1 (6 bases). Germline V lookup: CDR1 ENHRY, CDR2 SYGVKD. The CDR3 runs to 14 residues. V lost 6 bases and J 3 bases, leaving 13 bases between the germline ends. The CDR3 nucleotides read TGTGCCATCAGACCGGCAGGGGCGACAGATACGCAGTATTTT. This sequence encodes CAIRPAGATDTQYF.

This clonotype was observed many times. This sequence joins TRBV5-1 and TRBJ2-7, with D tentatively TRBD2 (5 bases). With 5 bases removed from V and 0 bases from J, the gap between germline ends came to 9 bases. Per germline, CDR1 SGHRS and CDR2 YFSETQ. CDR3 length equals 13 residues. The CDR3 spells CASRLGSSYEQYF. In DNA form, the CDR3 reads TGCGCCAGCAGGCTAGGGAGCTCCTACGAGCAGTACTTC.

The chain carries TRBV27 and TRBJ1-6; D perhaps matches TRBD1 (6 bases). Trimming stripped 6 bases from V and 9 bases from J, with 18 bases between. Germline V lookup: CDR1 MNHEY, CDR2 SMNVEV (reference sequence). CDR3 length: 15 amino acids. The CDR3 reads CASREKGVFGSPLHF. In DNA, the CDR3 is TGTGCCAGCAGAGAGAAGGGGGTTTTCGGTTCACCCCTCCACTTT.

The table lists this clonotype with many counts. The chain couples TRBV12-3 or TRBV12-4 to TRBJ2-3, with TRBD1 matching over 9 bases. The CDR3 runs 16 residues. Losses at the gene ends were 3 bases for V and 2 bases for J; bases not matched to a gene: 6. For the CDR3, the DNA is TGTGCCAGCAGTTTGTTCTGGACAGGGGACACAGATACGCAGTATTTT. Translation gives CASSLFWTGDTDTQYF.

This clonotype was observed at least ten times. The rearrangement links TRBV10-3 to TRBJ2-5, with D unclear. This CDR3 comprises 12 residues. Trimming shortened V by 8 bases and J by 5 bases, and 12 bases separated the two germline ends. Germline V gene data show CDR1 as ENHRY and CDR2 as SYGVKD. As DNA, the CDR3 is TGTGCCATCGGACCCAACGGGGAGACCCAGTACTTC. Its translation: CAIGPNGETQYF.

This clonotype was picked up a small number of times. The chain links TRBV20-1 to TRBJ2-1, with 9 bases identical to TRBD1. The V gene's germline CDR1 is DFQATT and CDR2 SNEGSKA (reference sequence). V shed 1 base and J 8 bases; nucleotides not matched to a gene: 0. This CDR3 is built from 12 residues. Here the CDR3 reads CSARGQGDEQFF. CDR3 nucleotides: TGCAGTGCTAGAGGACAGGGGGATGAGCAGTTCTTC.

This clonotype came up a few times. The rearrangement uses TRBV11-3 and TRBJ2-1; no firm D call. V was clipped by 0 bases and J by 6 bases, with 6 bases between them. CDR1 is SGHNT, CDR2 YENEEA, per germline. The CDR3 runs to 13 residues. CDR3 loop: CASSLEPLNEQFF. The DNA for the CDR3 is TGTGCCAGCAGCTTAGAGCCTCTCAATGAGCAGTTCTTC.

This clonotype was observed at least ten times. CDR3 sequence: CASTEAGGGLYGYTF. The CDR3 coding sequence is TGTGCCAGCACCGAAGCCGGAGGGGGGCTCTATGGCTACACCTTC. This chain uses TRBV11-2 with TRBJ1-2; tentatively, D is TRBD1 (6 bases). The V end lost 7 bases, the J end lost 4 bases, and 19 bases lay between the germline ends. This CDR3 has 15 amino acids. CDR1 is SGHAT, CDR2 FQNNGV, per germline. The entire variable domain, with the rest obtained from reference TRBV11-2 and TRBJ1-2, is as follows: EAGVAQSPRYKIIEKRQSVAFWCNPISGHATLYWYQQILGQGPKLLIQFQNNGVVDDSQLPKDRFSAERLKGVDSTLKIQPAKLEDSAVYLCASTEAGGGLYGYTFGSGTRLTVV.

This clonotype was counted only a few times. The rearrangement uses TRBV7-2 and TRBJ2-1; D gene unclear. The germline V and J ends were trimmed by 4 bases and 8 bases, with 6 bases remaining between them. Germline V lookup: CDR1 SGHTA, CDR2 FQGNSA. The CDR3 covers 11 residues. This chain's CDR3 is CASSYNDEQFF. The CDR3 DNA reads TGTGCCAGCAGCTACAATGATGAGCAGTTCTTC. Filled out from reference TRBV7-2 and TRBJ2-1, the complete variable domain reads GAGVSQSPSNKVTEKGKDVELRCDPISGHTALYWYRQSLGQGLEFLIYFQGNSAPDKSGLPSDRFSAERTGGSVSTLTIQRTQQEDSAVYLCASSYNDEQFFGPGTRLTVL.

This rearrangement joins TRBV2 to TRBJ2-2; 7 nucleotides align to TRBD1. J gave up 4 bases and V 1 base, and 3 bases lay outside the gene matches. The CDR3 consists of 15 residues. Germline V gene data show CDR1 as SNHLY and CDR2 as FYNNEI. As DNA, the CDR3 is TGTGCCAGCAGTGAAGACGGGACAGTCACCGGGGAGCTGTTTTTT. This codes for CASSEDGTVTGELFF.

There are a few counts of this clonotype. CDR3 amino acids: CAISDLPRETPRQETQYF. For the CDR3, the DNA is TGTGCCATCAGCGATCTCCCTCGGGAAACCCCGCGGCAAGAGACCCAGTACTTC. The rearrangement uses TRBV10-3 and TRBJ2-5; perhaps TRBD2 as D (5 bases). V was shortened by 6 bases and J by 2 bases, with 25 bases between the two germline ends. This CDR3 contains 18 residues. In germline, CDR1 is ENHRY, CDR2 SYGVKD.

The rearrangement links TRBV9 to TRBJ1-1, with D hard to call. The ends were cut back, 0 bases at V and 1 base at J, with 10 bases in the middle. The CDR3 totals 15 residues. Per germline, CDR1 SGDLS and CDR2 YYNGEE. Here the CDR3 DNA reads TGTGCCAGCAGCGTAGTCAGGCTGGGGAACACTGAAGCTTTCTTT. It codes for CASSVVRLGNTEAFF.

This clonotype was found a few times. The rearrangement links TRBV5-1 to TRBJ2-1; 7 bases line up with TRBD1. The CDR3 covers 15 residues. Germline V gene lookup returns CDR1 SGHRS and CDR2 YFSETQ. V lost 5 bases to trimming and J lost 4 bases; unmatched junction nucleotides: 9. The CDR3 loop is CASRDDRATYNEQFF. CDR3 DNA sequence: TGCGCCAGCAGGGACGACAGGGCCACGTACAATGAGCAGTTCTTC.

This clonotype was observed at least ten times. This rearrangement joins TRBV5-1 to TRBJ2-3; D gene unclear. The CDR3 has 12 amino acids. V lost 2 bases to trimming and J lost 6 bases, with 7 bases between them. Germline CDR1 reads SGHRS; CDR2 reads YFSETQ. CDR3 bases: TGCGCCAGCAGCTTCCCCGGGGATACGCAGTATTTT. This codes for CASSFPGDTQYF.

In this sample, this clonotype turned up many times. This chain uses TRBV20-1 with TRBJ2-2, with 9 bases fitting TRBD1. The germline gives CDR1 DFQATT, CDR2 SNEGSKA (reference sequence). The CDR3 runs to 16 residues. V gave up 2 bases and J gave up 6 bases; unmatched junction bases: 10. CDR3 DNA: TGCAGTGCTAGAAAGACAGGGGGGACCACACCCGGGGAGCTGTTTTTT. Residues: CSARKTGGTTPGELFF.

This clonotype was seen repeatedly, ten times or more. The chain has TRBV29-1 and TRBJ2-1; 10 bases align to TRBD2. With 3 bases clipped from V and 7 bases from J, the junction kept 6 bases outside the gene matches. The CDR3 extends over 14 amino acids. CDR1 is SQVTM and CDR2 is ANQGSEA in the germline V gene. The CDR3 region is CSVDLAGGGNEQFF. The CDR3 coding sequence is TGCAGCGTTGACTTAGCGGGAGGTGGAAATGAGCAGTTCTTC.

A remark on this clonotype: A read error may account for a junction end that differs from germline. The V call is TRBV7-7, the J call TRBJ2-2; possibly TRBD1 or TRBD2 for D (5 bases each). CDR3 size: 16 residues. Per germline, CDR1 SSHAT and CDR2 FNYEAQ (reference sequence). The CDR3 DNA sequence: TGTGCTAGCAGCTTAAACGGGGACGATCCCACCGGGGAGCTGTTTTTT. Translating gives CASSLNGDDPTGELFF.

The sample holds a few counts of this clonotype. The chain employs TRBV20-1 and TRBJ2-1; TRBD2 agrees at 15 bases. The ends lost 2 bases at V and 4 bases at J; junction bases unmatched: 9. Per the germline V gene, CDR1 is DFQATT and CDR2 is SNEGSKA (reference sequence). There are 18 residues in the CDR3. This CDR3 reads CSARIPGTSGGRYNEQFF. The CDR3 bases are TGCAGTGCTAGAATTCCCGGGACTAGCGGGGGGCGGTACAATGAGCAGTTCTTC.

This rearrangement joins TRBV20-1 to TRBJ2-5, with 9 bases that match TRBD1. Per germline, CDR1 DFQATT and CDR2 SNEGSKA (reference sequence). Germline trimming cut 7 bases from V and 1 base from J; bases unmatched to any gene: 7. The CDR3 has 14 amino acids. This chain's CDR3 is CSVTHRGPQETQYF. The CDR3 nucleotides read TGCAGTGTTACGCACAGGGGGCCCCAAGAGACCCAGTACTTC.

The V gene is TRBV6-1, the J gene TRBJ2-1, with D possibly TRBD1 on 5 matching bases. CDR3 length equals 15 residues. Trimming took off 1 base at V and 6 bases at J, with 13 bases between the two ends. Germline loops: CDR1 MNHNS, CDR2 SASEGT. The DNA for the CDR3 is TGTGCCAGCAGTGAAGAGAGACAGACCCTCAATGAGCAGTTCTTC. This encodes CASSEERQTLNEQFF.

The J gene is TRBJ2-5, the V gene TRBV13; TRBD2 matches 10 bases. The germline CDR1 and CDR2 sequences are PRHDT and FYEKMQ (reference sequence). The CDR3 length is 16 residues. With V trimmed by 5 bases and J by 2 bases, 8 bases remained unmatched. The CDR3 spells CASSVTGTSAQETQYF. CDR3 coding DNA: TGTGCCAGCAGCGTTACCGGGACTAGCGCTCAAGAGACCCAGTACTTC.

The V and J genes are TRBV15 and TRBJ2-3; D perhaps matches TRBD2 (6 bases). Germline assignment: CDR1 LNHNV and CDR2 YYDKDF (reference sequence). CDR3 size: 15 residues. The germline V and J ends were trimmed by 8 bases and 2 bases, with 17 bases remaining between them. The CDR3 loop is CATGMERAPTDTQYF. The DNA for the CDR3 is TGTGCCACCGGAATGGAGCGGGCCCCCACAGATACGCAGTATTTT.